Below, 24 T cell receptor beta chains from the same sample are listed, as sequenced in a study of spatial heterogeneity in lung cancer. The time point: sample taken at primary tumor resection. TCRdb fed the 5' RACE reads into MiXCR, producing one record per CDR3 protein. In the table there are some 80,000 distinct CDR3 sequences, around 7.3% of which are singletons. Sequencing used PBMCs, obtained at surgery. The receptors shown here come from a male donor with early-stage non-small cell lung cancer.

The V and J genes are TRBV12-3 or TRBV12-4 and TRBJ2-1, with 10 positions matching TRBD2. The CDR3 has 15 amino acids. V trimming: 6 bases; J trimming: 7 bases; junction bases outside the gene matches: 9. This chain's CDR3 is CASSLAGDRRNEQFF. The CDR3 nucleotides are TGTGCCAGCAGCCTAGCGGGAGACAGGAGGAATGAGCAGTTCTTC.

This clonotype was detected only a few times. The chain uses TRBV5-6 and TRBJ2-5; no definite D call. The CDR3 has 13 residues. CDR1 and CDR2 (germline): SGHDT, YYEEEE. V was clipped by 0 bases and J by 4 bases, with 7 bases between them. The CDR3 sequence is CASSLGPRETQYF. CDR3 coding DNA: TGTGCCAGCAGCTTGGGGCCGAGAGAGACCCAGTACTTC.

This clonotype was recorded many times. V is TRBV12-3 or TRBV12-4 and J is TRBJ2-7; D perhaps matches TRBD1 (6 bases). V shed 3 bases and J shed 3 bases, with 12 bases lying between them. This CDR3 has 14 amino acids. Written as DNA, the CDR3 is TGTGCCAGCAGTTTTGGACAGTCTGGCTACGAGCAGTACTTC. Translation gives CASSFGQSGYEQYF.

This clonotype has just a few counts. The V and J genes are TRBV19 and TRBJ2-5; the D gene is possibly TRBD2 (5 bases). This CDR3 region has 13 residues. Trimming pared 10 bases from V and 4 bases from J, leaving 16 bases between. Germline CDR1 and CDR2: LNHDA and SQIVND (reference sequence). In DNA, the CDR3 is TGTGCCACCGATGGAGGCCCCGGAGAGACCCAGTACTTC. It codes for CATDGGPGETQYF. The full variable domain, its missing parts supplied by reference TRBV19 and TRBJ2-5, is DGGITQSPKYLFRKEGQNVTLSCEQNLNHDAMYWYRQDPGQGLRLIYYSQIVNDFQKGDIAEGYSVSREKKESFPLTVTSAQKNPTAFYLCATDGGPGETQYFGPGTRLLVL.

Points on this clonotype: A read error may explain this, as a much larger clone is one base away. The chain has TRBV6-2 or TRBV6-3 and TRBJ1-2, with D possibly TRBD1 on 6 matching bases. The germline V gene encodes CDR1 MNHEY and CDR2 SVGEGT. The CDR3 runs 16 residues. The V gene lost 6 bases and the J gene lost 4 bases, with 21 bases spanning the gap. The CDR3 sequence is CASRPSRTAKAYGYTF. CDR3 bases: TGTGCCAGCAGGCCCTCCCGGACAGCCAAAGCCTATGGCTACACCTTC.

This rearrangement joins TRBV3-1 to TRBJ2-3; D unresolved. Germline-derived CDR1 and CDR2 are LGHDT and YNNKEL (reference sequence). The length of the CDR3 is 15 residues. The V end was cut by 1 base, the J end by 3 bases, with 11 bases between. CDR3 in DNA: TGTGCCAGCAGCCAAGGGGGTCTCAGGACAGATACGCAGTATTTT. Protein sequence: CASSQGGLRTDTQYF.

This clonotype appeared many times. The CDR3 DNA follows: TGTGCCATCTCGCTAGATCCTGGGACCGGCCTAGATGAGCAGTTCTTC. Encoded protein: CAISLDPGTGLDEQFF. The chain uses TRBV12-3 or TRBV12-4 and TRBJ2-1; D is possibly TRBD1 or TRBD2 (5 bases each). The CDR3 is 16 residues long. V shed 10 bases and J shed 8 bases, with 27 bases lying between them.

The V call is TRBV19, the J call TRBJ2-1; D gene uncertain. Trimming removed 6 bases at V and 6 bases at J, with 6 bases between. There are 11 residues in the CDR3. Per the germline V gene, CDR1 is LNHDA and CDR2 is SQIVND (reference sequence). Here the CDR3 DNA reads TGTGCCAGTAGGCTAAGCAATGAGCAGTTCTTC. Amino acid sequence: CASRLSNEQFF.

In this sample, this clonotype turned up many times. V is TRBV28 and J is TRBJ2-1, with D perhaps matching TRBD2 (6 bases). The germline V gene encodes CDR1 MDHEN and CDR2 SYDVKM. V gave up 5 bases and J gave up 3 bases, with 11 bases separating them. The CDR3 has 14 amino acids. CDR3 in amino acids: CASSTPGDYNEQFF. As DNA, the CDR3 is TGTGCCAGCAGTACTCCGGGAGACTACAATGAGCAGTTCTTC.

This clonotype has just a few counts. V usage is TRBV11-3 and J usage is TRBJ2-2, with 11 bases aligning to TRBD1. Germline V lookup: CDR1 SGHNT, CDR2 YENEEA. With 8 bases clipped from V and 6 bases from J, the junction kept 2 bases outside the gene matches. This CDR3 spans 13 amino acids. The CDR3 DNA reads TGTGCCAGCGCGGGACAGGGGGCCGGGGAGCTGTTTTTT. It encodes CASAGQGAGELFF. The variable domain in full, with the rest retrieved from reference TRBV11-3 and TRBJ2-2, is EAGVVQSPRYKIIEKKQPVAFWCNPISGHNTLYWYLQNLGQGPELLIRYENEEAVDDSQLPKDRFSAERLKGVDSTLKIQPAELGDSAVYLCASAGQGAGELFFGEGSRLTVL.

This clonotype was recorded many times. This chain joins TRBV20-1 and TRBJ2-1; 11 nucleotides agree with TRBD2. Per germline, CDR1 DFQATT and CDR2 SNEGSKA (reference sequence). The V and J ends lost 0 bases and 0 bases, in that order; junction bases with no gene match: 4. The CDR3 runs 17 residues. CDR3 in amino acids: CSARDSGRGSSYNEQFF. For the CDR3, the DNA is TGCAGTGCTAGAGATAGCGGGAGGGGCAGCTCCTACAATGAGCAGTTCTTC.

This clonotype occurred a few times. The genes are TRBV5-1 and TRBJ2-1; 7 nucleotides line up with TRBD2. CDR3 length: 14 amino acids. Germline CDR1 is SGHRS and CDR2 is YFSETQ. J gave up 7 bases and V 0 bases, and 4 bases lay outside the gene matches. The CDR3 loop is CASSLVAGVNEQFF. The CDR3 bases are TGCGCCAGCAGCTTGGTTGCGGGAGTTAATGAGCAGTTCTTC.

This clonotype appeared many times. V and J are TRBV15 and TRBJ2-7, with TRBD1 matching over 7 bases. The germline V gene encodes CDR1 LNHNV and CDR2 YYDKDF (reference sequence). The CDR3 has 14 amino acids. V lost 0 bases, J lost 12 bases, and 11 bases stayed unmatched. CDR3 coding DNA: TGTGCCACCAGCAGAGATTACAGGGGTTCTTTAGCGTACTTC. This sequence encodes CATSRDYRGSLAYF. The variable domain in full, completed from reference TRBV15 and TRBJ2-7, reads DAMVIQNPRYQVTQFGKPVTLSCSQTLNHNVMYWYQQKSSQAPKLLFHYYDKDFNNEADTPDNFQSRRPNTSFCFLDIRSPGLGDTAMYLCATSRDYRGSLAYFGPGTRLTVT.

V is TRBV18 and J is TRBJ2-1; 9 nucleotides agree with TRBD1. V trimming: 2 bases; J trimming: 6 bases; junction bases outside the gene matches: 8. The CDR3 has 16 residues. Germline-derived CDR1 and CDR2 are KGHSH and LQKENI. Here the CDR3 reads CASSPFGTGIPNEQFF. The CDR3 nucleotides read TGTGCCAGCTCACCATTTGGGACAGGGATTCCCAATGAGCAGTTCTTC.

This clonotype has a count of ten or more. The CDR3 is CASTTHSPGEQFF. The CDR3 bases are TGTGCCAGCACAACTCACTCCCCGGGTGAGCAGTTCTTC. The V and J genes are TRBV28 and TRBJ2-1; D uncertain. V dropped 7 bases and J dropped 9 bases, with 16 bases sitting between them. CDR3 length equals 13 residues. The germline gives CDR1 MDHEN, CDR2 SYDVKM.

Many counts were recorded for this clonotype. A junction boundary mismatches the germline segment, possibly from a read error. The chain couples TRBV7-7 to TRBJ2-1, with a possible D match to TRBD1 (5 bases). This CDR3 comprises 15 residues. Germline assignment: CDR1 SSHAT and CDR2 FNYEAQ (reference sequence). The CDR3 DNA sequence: TGTGCTAGCAGCTTACGGGCAGGGCGCGACAATGAGCAGTTCTTC. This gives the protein CASSLRAGRDNEQFF. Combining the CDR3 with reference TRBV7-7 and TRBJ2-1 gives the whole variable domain GAGVSQSPRYKVTKRGQDVTLRCDPISSHATLYWYQQALGQGPEFLTYFNYEAQPDKSGLPSDRFSAERPEGSISTLTIQRTEQRDSAMYRCASSLRAGRDNEQFFGPGTRLTVL.

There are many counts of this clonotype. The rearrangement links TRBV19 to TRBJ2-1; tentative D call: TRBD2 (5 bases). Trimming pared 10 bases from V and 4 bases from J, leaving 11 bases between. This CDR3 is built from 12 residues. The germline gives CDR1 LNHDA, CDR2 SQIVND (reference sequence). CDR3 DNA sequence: TGTGCCACCGCTCCGGGATACAATGAGCAGTTCTTC. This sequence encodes CATAPGYNEQFF. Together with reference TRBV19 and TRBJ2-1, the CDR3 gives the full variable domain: DGGITQSPKYLFRKEGQNVTLSCEQNLNHDAMYWYRQDPGQGLRLIYYSQIVNDFQKGDIAEGYSVSREKKESFPLTVTSAQKNPTAFYLCATAPGYNEQFFGPGTRLTVL.

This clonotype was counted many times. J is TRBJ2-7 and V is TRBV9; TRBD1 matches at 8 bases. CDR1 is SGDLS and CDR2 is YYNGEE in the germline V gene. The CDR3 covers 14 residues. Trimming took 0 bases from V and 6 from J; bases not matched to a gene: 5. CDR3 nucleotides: TGTGCCAGCAGCGTAGGGTCGACAGGGGCCGAGCAGTACTTC. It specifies CASSVGSTGAEQYF.

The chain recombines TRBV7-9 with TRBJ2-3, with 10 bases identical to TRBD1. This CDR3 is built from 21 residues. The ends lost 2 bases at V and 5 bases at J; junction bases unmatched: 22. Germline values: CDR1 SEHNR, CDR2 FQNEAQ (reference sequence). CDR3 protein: CASSLFEEVGRQGAVQDTQYF. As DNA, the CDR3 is TGTGCCAGCAGCTTATTCGAGGAGGTGGGAAGACAGGGGGCGGTTCAAGATACGCAGTATTTT. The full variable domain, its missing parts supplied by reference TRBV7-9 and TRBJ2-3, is DTGVSQNPRHKITKRGQNVTFRCDPISEHNRLYWYRQTLGQGPEFLTYFQNEAQLEKSRLLSDRFSAERPKGSFSTLEIQRTEQGDSAMYLCASSLFEEVGRQGAVQDTQYFGPGTRLTVL.

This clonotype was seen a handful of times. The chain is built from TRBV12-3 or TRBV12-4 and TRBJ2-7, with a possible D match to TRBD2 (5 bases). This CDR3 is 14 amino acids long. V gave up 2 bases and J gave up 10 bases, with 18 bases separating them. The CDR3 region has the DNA TGTGCCAGCAGTTTAAGTGAGGGAAAGGCAGCCCAGTACTTC. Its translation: CASSLSEGKAAQYF.

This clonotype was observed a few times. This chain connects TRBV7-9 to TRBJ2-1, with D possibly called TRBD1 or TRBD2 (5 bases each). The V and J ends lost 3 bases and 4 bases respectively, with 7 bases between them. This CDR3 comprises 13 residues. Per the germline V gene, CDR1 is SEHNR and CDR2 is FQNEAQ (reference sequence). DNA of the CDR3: TGTGCCAGCAGCTTTGGGGGATACAATGAGCAGTTCTTC. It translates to CASSFGGYNEQFF.

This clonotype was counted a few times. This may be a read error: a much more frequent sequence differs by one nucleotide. CDR3: CSAPEGGYDQPQHF. Here the CDR3 DNA reads TGCAGTGCTCCCGAGGGGGGGTACGATCAGCCCCAGCATTTT. V usage is TRBV20-1 and J usage is TRBJ1-5; the D gene is possibly TRBD1 (6 bases). The CDR3 contains 14 residues. Germline V lookup: CDR1 DFQATT, CDR2 SNEGSKA (reference sequence). The V end was cut by 5 bases, the J end by 5 bases, with 16 bases between.

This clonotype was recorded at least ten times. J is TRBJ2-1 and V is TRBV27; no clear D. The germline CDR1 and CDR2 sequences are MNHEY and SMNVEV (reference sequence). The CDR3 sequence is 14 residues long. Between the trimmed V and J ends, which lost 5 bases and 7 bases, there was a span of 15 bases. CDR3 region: CASSTPSSGNEQFF. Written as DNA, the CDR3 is TGTGCCAGCAGTACCCCGAGTTCCGGAAATGAGCAGTTCTTC.

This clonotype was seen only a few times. The CDR3 is CASSPPSRPGGRGAYEQYF. The CDR3 bases are TGTGCCAGCAGCCCCCCGTCGCGACCGGGAGGCCGCGGGGCCTACGAGCAGTACTTC. J is TRBJ2-7 and V is TRBV11-3, with 7 bases lining up with TRBD2. V shed 5 bases, J shed 2 bases, and the junction held 21 bases outside the gene matches. The length of the CDR3 is 19 residues. Germline V gives CDR1 SGHNT, CDR2 YENEEA.